Following are 12 T cell receptor beta chains from one sample sequenced in a study of shared clonotypes between healthy human individuals. CD45RO-negative, CCR7-positively selected cells formed the naive CD8 fraction, excluding terminally differentiated effector memory CD45RA+ cells. Assay: immunoSEQ multiplex PCR; the TCRdb copy retains only in-frame clones and omits some. The data hold about 580,000 clones, with nearly 98% observed a single time. Sequencing used naive CD8+ T cells sorted from blood. These receptors were obtained from a young man in good health.

A remark on this clone: The junction and the germline gene differ at one end; a read error may be behind it. The chain joins TRBV15 to TRBJ1-1; a weak D match, TRBD1 (5 bases). The CDR3 consists of 13 residues. CDR1 is LNHNV, CDR2 YYDKDF, per germline (reference sequence). The CDR3 DNA follows: TGTGCCACCGGCAGGGACGAGGGTGTTGAAGCTTTCTTT. It yields the protein CATGRDEGVEAFF.

The CDR3 spells CASSPRAGERNGYTF. The CDR3 region has the DNA TGTGCCAGCAGCCCCAGGGCAGGGGAACGGAATGGCTACACCTTC. This sequence joins TRBV9 and TRBJ1-2; perhaps TRBD1 as D (6 bases). Trimming removed 4 bases from V and 6 bases from J, with 19 bases in between. Germline V lookup: CDR1 SGDLS, CDR2 YYNGEE. The CDR3 runs 15 residues. The full variable domain, with the rest looked up from reference TRBV9 and TRBJ1-2, is DSGVTQTPKHLITATGQRVTLRCSPRSGDLSVYWYQQSLDQGLQFLIQYYNGEERAKGNILERFSAQQFPDLHSELNLSSLELGDSALYFCASSPRAGERNGYTFGSGTRLTVV.

The chain links TRBV4-3 to TRBJ2-7; 13 bases line up with TRBD2. Germline CDR1 is LGHNA and CDR2 is YSLEER. Trimming cost V 4 bases and J 4 bases; bases outside gene matches: 1. The CDR3 length is 14 residues. The CDR3 DNA reads TGCGCCAGCAGCCCGGGACTAGCGGGATACGAGCAGTACTTC. This translates into CASSPGLAGYEQYF.

The chain has TRBV6-5 and TRBJ2-7, with TRBD2 identical over 10 bases. The V segment lost 4 bases and the J segment 0 bases; nucleotides outside the gene matches: 0. The V gene's germline CDR1 is MNHEY and CDR2 SVGAGI. The CDR3 extends over 14 amino acids. CDR3 bases: TGTGCCAGCAGTTCTAGCGGGAGCTCCTACGAGCAGTACTTC. Protein product: CASSSSGSSYEQYF.

The chain has TRBV5-4 and TRBJ2-7; D is possibly TRBD1 (6 bases). The V end lost 2 bases, the J end lost 5 bases, and 11 bases lay between the germline ends. CDR1 is SGHNT, CDR2 YYREEE, per germline (reference sequence). The CDR3 is made up of 13 amino acids. The CDR3 sequence is CASSFPPGDEQYF. As DNA, the CDR3 is TGTGCCAGCAGCTTCCCACCAGGGGACGAGCAGTACTTC. The whole variable domain, remainder taken from reference TRBV5-4 and TRBJ2-7, is ETGVTQSPTHLIKTRGQQVTLRCSSQSGHNTVSWYQQALGQGPQFIFQYYREEENGRGNFPPRFSGLQFPNYSSELNVNALELDDSALYLCASSFPPGDEQYFGPGTRLTVT.

The gene calls are TRBV7-6 and TRBJ2-7; D is unresolved. This CDR3 region has 13 residues. Germline assignment: CDR1 SGHVS and CDR2 FNYEAQ. Trimming pared 4 bases from V and 5 bases from J, leaving 12 bases between. CDR3 bases: TGTGCCAGCAGCTCCCTACCGTCTGACGAGCAGTACTTC. Its translation: CASSSLPSDEQYF. Together with reference TRBV7-6 and TRBJ2-7, the CDR3 gives the full variable domain: GAGVSQSPRYKVTKRGQDVALRCDPISGHVSLYWYRQALGQGPEFLTYFNYEAQQDKSGLPNDRFSAERPEGSISTLTIQRTEQRDSAMYRCASSSLPSDEQYFGPGTRLTVT.

This clone came up once. The chain combines TRBV9 with TRBJ1-2; D ambiguous. The CDR3 runs 14 residues. In germline, CDR1 is SGDLS, CDR2 YYNGEE. V lost 0 bases and J lost 8, with 14 bases in between. The CDR3: CASSVGLMAGGYTF. DNA for the CDR3: TGTGCCAGCAGCGTAGGCCTAATGGCGGGCGGCTACACCTTC.

J is TRBJ2-1 and V is TRBV7-9; 14 bases are shared with TRBD2. The CDR3 consists of 15 residues. The germline gives CDR1 SEHNR, CDR2 FQNEAQ (reference sequence). V shed 11 bases and J 4 bases; nucleotides not matched to a gene: 7. The CDR3 sequence: CAAGGLAGDYNEQFF. The CDR3 region has the DNA TGTGCCGCCGGGGGACTAGCGGGAGATTACAATGAGCAGTTCTTC.

The chain joins TRBV5-1 to TRBJ2-4, with 10 bases lining up with TRBD1. The CDR3 length is 14 residues. CDR1 is SGHRS and CDR2 is YFSETQ in the germline V gene. With 4 bases clipped from V and 8 bases from J, the junction kept 6 bases outside the gene matches. CDR3 DNA sequence: TGCGCCAGCAGCCTGGGACAGGGGAAAGACATTCAGTACTTC. Encoded protein: CASSLGQGKDIQYF.

This rearrangement joins TRBV27 to TRBJ2-3; D possibly corresponds to TRBD1 (5 bases). V shed 6 bases and J shed 2 bases, with 18 bases lying between them. This CDR3 contains 16 residues. Germline CDR1 and CDR2: MNHEY and SMNVEV (reference sequence). In DNA form, the CDR3 reads TGTGCCAGCAGCTCCGTCGGTGCAGGGTTCACAGATACGCAGTATTTT. Residues: CASSSVGAGFTDTQYF.

V and J are TRBV6-5 and TRBJ1-5, with D possibly TRBD1 on 5 matching bases. The V end was cut by 5 bases, the J end by 3 bases, with 14 bases between. CDR1 and CDR2 (germline): MNHEY, SVGAGI. This CDR3 spans 15 amino acids. CDR3 residues: CASSPGTSDNQPQHF. CDR3 in DNA: TGTGCCAGCAGTCCCGGGACCAGCGACAATCAGCCCCAGCATTTT.

The rearrangement joins TRBV6-5 to TRBJ2-1; possibly TRBD2 for D (5 bases). Germline V gene sequence: CDR1 MNHEY, CDR2 SVGAGI. V was shortened by 4 bases and J by 8 bases, with 12 bases between the two germline ends. This CDR3 is built from 13 residues. CDR3 DNA: TGTGCCAGCAGTTCCTGGGGAGTGGATGAGCAGTTCTTC. Encoded protein: CASSSWGVDEQFF.